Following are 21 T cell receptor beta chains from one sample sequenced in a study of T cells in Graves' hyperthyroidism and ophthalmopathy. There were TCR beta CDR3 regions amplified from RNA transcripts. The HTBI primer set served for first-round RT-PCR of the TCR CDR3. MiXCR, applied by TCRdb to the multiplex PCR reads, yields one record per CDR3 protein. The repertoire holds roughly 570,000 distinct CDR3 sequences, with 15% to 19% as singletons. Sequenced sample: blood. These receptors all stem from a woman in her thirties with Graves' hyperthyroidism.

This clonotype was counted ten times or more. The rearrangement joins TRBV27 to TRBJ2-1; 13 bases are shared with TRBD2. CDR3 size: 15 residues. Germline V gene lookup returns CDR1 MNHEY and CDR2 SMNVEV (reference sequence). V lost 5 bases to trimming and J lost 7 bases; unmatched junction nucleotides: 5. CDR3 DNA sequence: TGTGCCAGCAGTGCATGGACTAGCGGGAGTAATGAGCAGTTCTTC. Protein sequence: CASSAWTSGSNEQFF.

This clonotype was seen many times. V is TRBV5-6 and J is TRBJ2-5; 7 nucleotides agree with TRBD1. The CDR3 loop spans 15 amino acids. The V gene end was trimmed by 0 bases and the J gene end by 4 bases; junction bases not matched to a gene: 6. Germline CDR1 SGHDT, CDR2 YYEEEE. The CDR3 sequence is CASSLVQGPTETQYF. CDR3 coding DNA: TGTGCCAGCAGCTTGGTACAGGGGCCCACAGAGACCCAGTACTTC.

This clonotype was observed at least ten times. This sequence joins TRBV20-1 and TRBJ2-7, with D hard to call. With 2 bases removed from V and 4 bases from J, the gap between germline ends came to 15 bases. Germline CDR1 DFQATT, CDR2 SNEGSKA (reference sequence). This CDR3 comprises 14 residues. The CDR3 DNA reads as TGCAGTGCTAGACGAGCAACCGGGTCGTACGAGCAGTACTTC. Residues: CSARRATGSYEQYF.

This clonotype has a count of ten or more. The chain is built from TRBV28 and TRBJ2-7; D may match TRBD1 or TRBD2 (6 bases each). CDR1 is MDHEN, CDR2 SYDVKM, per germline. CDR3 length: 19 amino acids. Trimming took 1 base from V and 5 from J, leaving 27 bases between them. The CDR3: CASSLLKLRGAPFYHEQYF. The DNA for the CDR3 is TGTGCCAGCAGTTTATTGAAACTGAGGGGGGCCCCTTTTTACCACGAGCAGTACTTC.

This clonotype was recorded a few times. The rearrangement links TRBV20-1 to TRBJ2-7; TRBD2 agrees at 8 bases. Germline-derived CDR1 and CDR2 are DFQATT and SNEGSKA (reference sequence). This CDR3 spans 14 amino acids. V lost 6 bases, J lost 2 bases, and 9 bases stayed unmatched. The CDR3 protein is CSASPTSAAYEQYF. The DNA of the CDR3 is TGCAGTGCCAGCCCGACTAGCGCCGCCTACGAGCAGTACTTC.

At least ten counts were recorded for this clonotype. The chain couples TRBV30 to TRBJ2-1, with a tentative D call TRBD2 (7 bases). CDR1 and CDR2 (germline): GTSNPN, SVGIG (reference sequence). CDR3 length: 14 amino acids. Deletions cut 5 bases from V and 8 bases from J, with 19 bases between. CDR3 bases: TGTGCCTGGGAGGGGAGGGGGGGCGAGGATGAGCAGTTCTTC. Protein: CAWEGRGGEDEQFF.

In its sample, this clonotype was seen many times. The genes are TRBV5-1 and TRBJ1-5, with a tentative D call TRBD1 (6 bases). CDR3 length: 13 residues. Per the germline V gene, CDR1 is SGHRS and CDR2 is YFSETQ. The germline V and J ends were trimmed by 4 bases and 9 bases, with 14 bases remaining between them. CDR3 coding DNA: TGCGCCAGCAGCCAAAAAACAGGGCTGCCCCAGCATTTT. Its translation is CASSQKTGLPQHF.

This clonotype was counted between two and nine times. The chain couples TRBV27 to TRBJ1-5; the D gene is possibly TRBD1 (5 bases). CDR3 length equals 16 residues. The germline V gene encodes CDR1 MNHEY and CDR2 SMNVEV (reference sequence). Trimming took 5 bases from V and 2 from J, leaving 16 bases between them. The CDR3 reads CASSPLQGRGNQPQHF. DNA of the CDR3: TGTGCCAGCAGTCCCCTGCAGGGAAGGGGCAATCAGCCCCAGCATTTT.

The CDR3, as DNA: TGCGCCAGCAGCTTGGCCGGTGCCACCCAAGCGGCAGGAAAACTGTTTTTT. Its protein product is CASSLAGATQAAGKLFF. The chain links TRBV5-1 to TRBJ1-4; D is ambiguous. Trimming removed 0 bases from V and 10 bases from J, with 22 bases in between. The CDR3 has 17 residues. Germline CDR1 is SGHRS and CDR2 is YFSETQ.

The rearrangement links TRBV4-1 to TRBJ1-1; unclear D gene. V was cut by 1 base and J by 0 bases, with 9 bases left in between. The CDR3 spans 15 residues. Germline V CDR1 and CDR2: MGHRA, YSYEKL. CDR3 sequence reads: CASSQGAPLNTEAFF. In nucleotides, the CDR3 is TGCGCCAGCAGCCAAGGGGCGCCACTGAACACTGAAGCTTTCTTT.

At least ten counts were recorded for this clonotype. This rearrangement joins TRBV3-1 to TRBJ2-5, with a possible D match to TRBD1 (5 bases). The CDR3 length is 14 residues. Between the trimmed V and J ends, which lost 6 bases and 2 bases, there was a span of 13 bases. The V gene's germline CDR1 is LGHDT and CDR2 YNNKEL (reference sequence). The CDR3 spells CASSNNRIQETQYF. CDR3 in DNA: TGTGCCAGCAGTAATAACAGGATTCAAGAGACCCAGTACTTC.

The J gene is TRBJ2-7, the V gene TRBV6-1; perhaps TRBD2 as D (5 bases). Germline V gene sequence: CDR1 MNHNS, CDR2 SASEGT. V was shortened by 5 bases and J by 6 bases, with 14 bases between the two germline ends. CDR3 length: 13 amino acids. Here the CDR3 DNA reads TGTGCCAGCAGTCCTTGGTCCCGGGGCGAGCAGTACTTC. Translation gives CASSPWSRGEQYF.

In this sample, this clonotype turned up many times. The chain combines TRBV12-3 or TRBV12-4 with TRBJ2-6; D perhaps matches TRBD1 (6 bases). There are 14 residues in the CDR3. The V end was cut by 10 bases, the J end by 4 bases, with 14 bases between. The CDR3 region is CAITQGAGANVLTF. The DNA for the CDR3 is TGTGCCATCACACAGGGCGCCGGGGCCAACGTCCTGACTTTC.

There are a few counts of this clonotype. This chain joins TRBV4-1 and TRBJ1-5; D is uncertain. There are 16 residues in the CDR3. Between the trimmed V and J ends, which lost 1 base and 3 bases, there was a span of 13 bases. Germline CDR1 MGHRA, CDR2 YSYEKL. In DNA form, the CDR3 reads TGCGCCAGCAGCCAAGCCCAGGTGGCACCCAATCAGCCCCAGCATTTT. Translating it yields CASSQAQVAPNQPQHF.

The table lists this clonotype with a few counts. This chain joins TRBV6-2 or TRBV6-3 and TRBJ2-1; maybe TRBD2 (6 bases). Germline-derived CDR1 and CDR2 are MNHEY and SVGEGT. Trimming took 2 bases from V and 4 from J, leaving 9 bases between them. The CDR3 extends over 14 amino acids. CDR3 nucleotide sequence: TGTGCCAGCAGTTACCAGACTAGGTACAATGAGCAGTTCTTC. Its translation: CASSYQTRYNEQFF.

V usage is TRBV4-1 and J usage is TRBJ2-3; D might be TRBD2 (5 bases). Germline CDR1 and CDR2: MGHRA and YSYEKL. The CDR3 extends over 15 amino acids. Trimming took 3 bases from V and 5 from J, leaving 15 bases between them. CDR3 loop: CASSQRRYGGDTQYF. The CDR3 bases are TGCGCCAGCAGCCAGAGGAGATACGGAGGAGATACGCAGTATTTT.

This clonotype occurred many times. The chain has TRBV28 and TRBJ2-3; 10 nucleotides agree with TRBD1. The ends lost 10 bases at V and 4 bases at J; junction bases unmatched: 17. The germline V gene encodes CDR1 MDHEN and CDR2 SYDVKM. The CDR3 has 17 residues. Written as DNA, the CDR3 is TGTGCCACCAACCCCAATGGACAGGGGGTGCCCTCAGATACGCAGTATTTT. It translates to CATNPNGQGVPSDTQYF.

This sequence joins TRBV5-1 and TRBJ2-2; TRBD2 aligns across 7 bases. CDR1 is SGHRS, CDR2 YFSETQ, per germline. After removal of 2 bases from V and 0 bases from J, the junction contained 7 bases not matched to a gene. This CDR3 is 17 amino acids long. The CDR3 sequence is CASSFLSTSANTGELFF. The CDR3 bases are TGCGCCAGCAGCTTCCTGTCAACTAGCGCGAACACCGGGGAGCTGTTTTTT.

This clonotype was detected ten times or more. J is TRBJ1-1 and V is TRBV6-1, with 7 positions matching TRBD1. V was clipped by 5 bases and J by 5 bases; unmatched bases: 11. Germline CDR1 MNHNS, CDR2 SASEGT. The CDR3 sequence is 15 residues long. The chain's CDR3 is CASSPAEGARTEAFF. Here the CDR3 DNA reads TGTGCCAGCAGTCCCGCCGAGGGGGCGAGAACTGAAGCTTTCTTT.

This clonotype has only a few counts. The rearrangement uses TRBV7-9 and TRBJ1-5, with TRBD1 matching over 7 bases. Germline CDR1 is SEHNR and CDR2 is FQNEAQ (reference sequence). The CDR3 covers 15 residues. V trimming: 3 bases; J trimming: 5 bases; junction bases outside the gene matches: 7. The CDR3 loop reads CASSFDRDIDQPQHF. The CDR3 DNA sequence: TGTGCCAGCAGCTTCGACAGGGACATAGATCAGCCCCAGCATTTT.

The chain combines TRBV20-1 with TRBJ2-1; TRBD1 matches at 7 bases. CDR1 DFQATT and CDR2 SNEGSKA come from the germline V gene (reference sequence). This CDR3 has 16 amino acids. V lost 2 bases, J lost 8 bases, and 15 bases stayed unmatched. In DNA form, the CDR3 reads TGCAGTGCTAGAAAACCCACGACAGGGCATGGCGATGAGCAGTTCTTC. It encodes CSARKPTTGHGDEQFF.